The rows below give T cell receptor beta chains drawn from one sample of a study of vaccination effects on CD4 cells after COVID-19. Clones were sequenced by immunoSEQ multiplex PCR, and TCRdb holds only the in-frame ones, with some missing. The repertoire includes about 68,000 clones, about four fifths of them detected once, and 9.5% to 15% sits in the top ten. The antigens these receptors bind are not known. This material consisted of CD4+ T cells from PBMCs cultured with SARS-CoV-2 spike peptides, taken before COVID-19 vaccination. Receptor source: a human donor who received a COVID-19 vaccine. Each CDR3 is given with its conserved first and last residue. A D gene is named only where the DNA matches it firmly. Clone size, where shown, is once, few, many, or a class for clones that have expanded.

>.|.|TRBV2|TRBJ1-2
CASTWRGSESGYTF
TGTGCCAGCACTTGGAGGGGTAGTGAGTCTGGCTACACCTTC
>.|.|TRBV15|TRBJ1-5
CATSTSGRGNQPQHF
TGTGCCACCAGCACGTCAGGGAGAGGCAATCAGCCCCAGCATTTT
>.|.|TRBV2|TRBJ2-5
CASGPSEETQYF
TGTGCCAGCGGTCCCTCCGAGGAGACCCAGTACTTC
>.|.|TRBV7-3|TRBJ2-1
CASSPTWVLDNEQFF
TGTGCCAGCAGCCCCACTTGGGTTCTGGACAATGAGCAGTTCTTC
>once|TRBD2|TRBV4-1|TRBJ2-3
CASSQDRRRGGGDTQYF
TGCGCCAGCAGCCAAGATAGACGGCGGGGGGGTGGAGATACGCAGTATTTT
>.|TRBD1|TRBV5-8|TRBJ2-1
CASSFPDRGDNEQFF
TGTGCCAGCAGCTTCCCGGACAGGGGGGACAATGAGCAGTTCTTC
>.|.|TRBV20-1|TRBJ2-4
CSASIVPQNIQYF
TGCAGTGCTAGTATTGTGCCCCAAAACATTCAGTACTTC
>.|.|TRBV6-2/TRBV6-3|TRBJ2-1
CASSYRGAGSYNEQFF
TGTGCCAGCAGTTACCGTGGGGCCGGCTCCTACAATGAGCAGTTCTTC
>.|TRBD1|TRBV10-3|TRBJ2-1
CAISRDRDYEQFF
TGTGCCATCAGTCGGGACAGGGATTATGAGCAGTTCTTC
>.|TRBD2|TRBV29-1|TRBJ2-3
CSARGLAGSTDTQYF
TGCAGCGCCCGGGGACTAGCGGGGAGCACAGATACGCAGTATTTT
>few|.|TRBV5-1|TRBJ2-1
CASAQMGGHNEQFF
TGCGCCAGCGCTCAAATGGGGGGACACAATGAGCAGTTCTTC
>.|.|TRBV6-2/TRBV6-3|TRBJ2-5
CASSYDKYIGEETQYF
TGTGCCAGCAGTTACGACAAATATATCGGGGAAGAGACCCAGTACTTC
>.|.|TRBV28|TRBJ2-1
CASSSSTAGSSYNEQFF
TGTGCCAGCAGTTCCTCGACAGCCGGAAGCTCCTACAATGAGCAGTTCTTC
>.|TRBD1|TRBV5-1|TRBJ1-6
CASSLEAAGGSPLHF
TGCGCCAGCAGCTTGGAGGCGGCAGGGGGATCACCCCTCCACTTT
>.|TRBD1|TRBV27|TRBJ1-5
CASSYITGAWAGGKEPQHF
TGTGCCAGCAGTTATATAACAGGGGCCTGGGCGGGTGGTAAGGAGCCCCAGCATTTT
>.|.|TRBV18|TRBJ1-5
CASSPTSDQPQHF
TGTGCCAGCTCACCGACGAGTGATCAGCCCCAGCATTTT
>.|TRBD1|TRBV28|TRBJ1-2
CASRGTGQPNYGYTF
TGTGCCAGCAGGGGAACGGGACAGCCTAACTATGGCTACACCTTC
>once|.|TRBV5-4|TRBJ2-1
CASSFSGPLRNEQFF
TGTGCCAGCAGCTTTTCGGGCCCTCTGAGGAATGAGCAGTTCTTC
>.|.|TRBV5-1|TRBJ1-6
CASSLARAANSPLHF
TGCGCCAGCAGCTTGGCCCGGGCCGCAAATTCACCCCTCCACTTT
>.|.|TRBV3-1/TRBV3-2|TRBJ1-2
CASSQGGDAARGYTF
TGTGCCAGCAGCCAAGGGGGGGACGCAGCCCGCGGCTACACCTTC
>once|.|TRBV5-1|TRBJ1-1
CASSRTDLNTEAFF
TGCGCCAGCAGCAGGACAGACCTGAACACTGAAGCTTTCTTT
>.|.|TRBV19|TRBJ2-5
CANSPQGQETQYF
TGTGCCAATAGTCCCCAGGGCCAAGAGACCCAGTACTTC
>once|TRBD1|TRBV24-1|TRBJ2-3
CATGQAPPDTQYF
TGTGCCACCGGACAGGCCCCACCAGATACGCAGTATTTT
>.|TRBD1|TRBV5-6|TRBJ2-1
CASSRRVGQITNEQFF
TGTGCCAGCAGCCGTAGGGTGGGACAGATCACCAATGAGCAGTTCTTC
>few|.|TRBV10-2|TRBJ1-3
CASSPDTLSGNTIYF
TGCGCCAGCAGTCCGGACACACTCTCTGGAAACACCATATATTTT
>.|.|TRBV24-1|TRBJ2-2
CATSDPTGTGELFF
TGTGCCACCAGTGACCCGACTGGGACCGGGGAGCTGTTTTTT
>.|.|TRBV5-1|TRBJ2-3
CASSLAPSTDTQYF
TGCGCCAGCAGCTTGGCCCCGAGCACAGATACGCAGTATTTT
>.|TRBD2|TRBV5-6|TRBJ2-5
CASSYRAGVQETQYF
TGTGCCAGCAGCTACCGGGCGGGGGTCCAAGAGACCCAGTACTTC
>.|TRBD2|TRBV2|TRBJ2-5
CASSGTRRETQYF
TGTGCCAGCAGTGGGACTAGGAGAGAGACCCAGTACTTC
>.|TRBD1|TRBV5-1|TRBJ1-3
CASSLSQGARGNTIYF
TGCGCCAGCAGCCTTTCACAGGGGGCGCGTGGAAACACCATATATTTT
>.|.|TRBV18|TRBJ2-3
CASSPGTSDTQYF
TGTGCCAGCTCACCGGGGACATCAGATACGCAGTATTTT
>once|.|TRBV18|TRBJ1-2
CASSPNRDQITF
TGTGCCAGCTCACCAAATAGAGATCAGATCACCTTC
>.|.|TRBV7-8|TRBJ2-5
CASSLGPRVGTQYF
TGTGCCAGCAGCTTAGGCCCCAGGGTTGGGACCCAGTACTTC
>few|.|TRBV5-1|TRBJ1-6
CASSSLQGEAPLHF
TGCGCCAGCAGCTCATTACAGGGCGAGGCACCCCTCCACTTT
>once|TRBD2|TRBV6-5|TRBJ2-5
CASSYLGGEGETQYF
TGTGCCAGCAGTTACCTTGGAGGGGAGGGTGAGACCCAGTACTTC
>.|TRBD1|TRBV19|TRBJ2-2
CASTRDRGDTGELFF
TGTGCCAGTACCCGGGACAGGGGGGACACCGGGGAGCTGTTTTTT
>.|.|TRBV13|TRBJ1-3
CASSYRDRSGNTIYF
TGTGCCAGCAGCTACCGGGACCGCTCTGGAAACACCATATATTTT
>.|.|TRBV5-4|TRBJ2-2
CASSLRQGTTGELFF
TGTGCCAGCAGCTTGCGCCAGGGTACCACCGGGGAGCTGTTTTTT
>.|.|TRBV6-2/TRBV6-3|TRBJ2-5
CASSSLATQETQYF
TGTGCCAGCAGTTCTCTAGCGACCCAAGAGACCCAGTACTTC
>once|.|TRBV7-2|TRBJ1-5
CASSSLGQPQHF
TGTGCCAGCAGCTCATTGGGGCAGCCCCAGCATTTT
>few|.|TRBV5-1|TRBJ2-2
CASSLSSSTGELFF
TGCGCCAGCAGCTTGAGTTCAAGCACCGGGGAGCTGTTTTTT
>few|.|TRBV18|TRBJ1-2
CASSQLDSYYGYTF
TGTGCCAGCTCACAACTGGACAGCTACTATGGCTACACCTTC
>.|.|TRBV27|TRBJ2-5
CANKGLIEGETQYF
TGTGCCAACAAAGGGTTAATCGAGGGGGAGACCCAGTACTTC
>.|TRBD1|TRBV19|TRBJ2-6
CASSRKQGTGANVLTF
TGTGCCAGTAGTAGGAAACAGGGGACTGGGGCCAACGTCCTGACTTTC
>.|.|TRBV28|TRBJ1-2
CASSGGRGVYGYTF
TGTGCCAGCAGTGGGGGTAGGGGCGTCTATGGCTACACCTTC
>once|.|TRBV18|TRBJ2-5
CASSPEYQETQYF
TGTGCCAGCTCACCGGAGTACCAAGAGACCCAGTACTTC
>.|.|TRBV2|TRBJ2-1
CASSEAQNLDNEQFF
TGTGCCAGCAGTGAAGCGCAAAACCTAGACAATGAGCAGTTCTTC
>.|.|TRBV7-3|TRBJ2-2
CASKFQGDTGELFF
TGTGCCAGCAAGTTCCAGGGTGACACCGGGGAGCTGTTTTTT
>.|.|TRBV18|TRBJ2-2
CASSPAQNTGELFF
TGTGCCAGCTCACCCGCACAAAACACCGGGGAGCTGTTTTTT
>.|.|TRBV2|TRBJ1-4
CASSDTGLSNEKLFF
TGTGCCAGCAGCGATACGGGACTGAGTAATGAAAAACTGTTTTTT
>.|TRBD1|TRBV30|TRBJ1-2
CAWTTGTGVNYGYTF
TGTGCCTGGACGACCGGGACAGGGGTTAACTATGGCTACACCTTC
>.|TRBD1|TRBV4-3|TRBJ2-5
CASSQFNRGQETQYF
TGCGCCAGCAGCCAATTTAACAGGGGCCAAGAGACCCAGTACTTC
>.|.|TRBV5-1|TRBJ2-1
CASSRTDGSYNEQFF
TGCGCCAGCAGCCGCACGGACGGTTCCTACAATGAGCAGTTCTTC
>.|.|TRBV18|TRBJ1-5
CASSEPGPRSQPQHF
TGTGCCAGCTCAGAACCCGGGCCACGCTCTCAGCCCCAGCATTTT
>.|.|TRBV7-2|TRBJ1-5
CASSSRSGNQPQHF
TGTGCCAGCAGCTCAAGGTCGGGCAATCAGCCCCAGCATTTT